This T cell receptor beta chain was profiled in a study of vaccination and CD4 T cells after COVID-19. Overall study: Samples taken post-COVID came a median around 100 days after diagnosis, ranging from 35 to 161. A CEFX pool, an HIV-1 Nef pool, or else no peptide went into the control cultures.

Notes on this clonotype: Its antigen remains unidentified.

Specified treatment: approximately 9-day PBMC culture with coronavirus spike peptide pools or control peptides (ViraFEST assay). V lost 7 bases and J lost 3, with 23 bases in between. CDR3 length: 17 residues. In germline, CDR1 is SEHNR, CDR2 FQNEAQ (reference sequence). Cultured CD4+ T cells had their DNA profiled by the Oncomine TCR Beta short-read assay. DNA came from CD4+ T cells after culture. Each CDR3 protein gets one entry after TCRdb re-called the PCR reads with MiXCR. The repertoire holds 3,400 or so distinct CDR3 sequences, with approximately 75% as singletons. The genes are TRBV7-9 and TRBJ2-3; D is uncertain. The sequence was obtained from a human donor who had recovered from COVID-19. The sample comprised CD4+ T cells from blood, cultured in vitro. The CDR3 is CASNVMGGRQLTDTQYF. Written as DNA, the CDR3 is TGTGCCAGCAACGTAATGGGTGGGCGGCAGTTAACAGATACGCAGTATTTT.